The 9 T cell receptor beta chains below were found in one sample sequenced in a study of blood T cell repertoires in COVID-19. Clones were sequenced by immunoSEQ multiplex PCR, and TCRdb holds only the in-frame ones, with some missing. The sample holds roughly 200,000 clones; approximately 88% are singletons and the top ten take 6.7%. The material sequenced was peripheral blood. These receptors originate from a man between 40 and 49 years old with acute or convalescent COVID-19.

The CDR3: CASSLAPGTGSYEQYF. The CDR3 DNA reads TGCGCCAGCAGCTTGGCCCCCGGGACAGGGTCCTACGAGCAGTACTTC. The chain joins TRBV5-1 to TRBJ2-7, with 9 bases fitting TRBD1. The germline V gene has CDR1 SGHRS and CDR2 YFSETQ. CDR3 length equals 16 residues. J lost 1 base, V lost 0 bases, and 5 bases had no gene match. Filled out from reference TRBV5-1 and TRBJ2-7, the complete variable domain reads KAGVTQTPRYLIKTRGQQVTLSCSPISGHRSVSWYQQTPGQGLQFLFEYFSETQRNKGNFPGRFSGRQFSNSRSEMNVSTLELGDSALYLCASSLAPGTGSYEQYFGPGTRLTVT.

The chain uses TRBV6-1 and TRBJ1-6; no definite D call. This CDR3 contains 16 residues. Trimming took 0 bases from V and 0 from J, leaving 6 bases between them. Germline V CDR1 and CDR2: MNHNS, SASEGT. In nucleotides, the CDR3 is TGTGCCAGCAGTGAAGCTCGACACTCCTATAATTCACCCCTCCACTTT. Protein: CASSEARHSYNSPLHF.

The V call is TRBV2, the J call TRBJ2-7; 11 bases agree with TRBD1. The CDR3 totals 13 residues. In germline, CDR1 is SNHLY, CDR2 FYNNEI. The CDR3 spells CGAWDRGTYEQYF. The CDR3 nucleotides are TGTGGTGCATGGGACAGGGGGACCTACGAGCAGTACTTC. Drawing the rest from reference TRBV2 and TRBJ2-7, the complete variable domain is EPEVTQTPSHQVTQMGQEVILRCVPISNHLYFYWYRQILGQKVEFLVSFYNNEISEKSEIFDDQFSVERPDGSNFTLKIRSTKLEDSAMYFCGAWDRGTYEQYFGPGTRLTVT.

This chain links TRBV3-1 (or the pseudogene TRBV3-2) with TRBJ1-5, with D hard to call. The ends were cut back, 0 bases at V and 4 bases at J, with 13 bases in the middle. CDR1 is LGHDT and CDR2 is YNNKEL in the germline V gene (reference sequence). The CDR3 covers 16 residues. The CDR3 nucleotides are TGTGCCAGCAGCCAAGAACACCGAGGGAAAAATCAGCCCCAGCATTTT. This translates into CASSQEHRGKNQPQHF.

This clone showed up just a few times. The V gene is TRBV6-5, the J gene TRBJ1-1; 7 positions match TRBD1. The germline V gene encodes CDR1 MNHEY and CDR2 SVGAGI. The CDR3 extends over 13 amino acids. V shed 4 bases and J 1 base; nucleotides not matched to a gene: 0. The CDR3 protein is CASSWTGNTEAFF. CDR3 sequence (DNA): TGTGCCAGCAGTTGGACAGGGAACACTGAAGCTTTCTTT.

This rearrangement joins TRBV2 to TRBJ1-4; 10 bases line up with TRBD1. Germline CDR1 reads SNHLY; CDR2 reads FYNNEI. Losses at the gene ends were 6 bases for V and 8 bases for J; bases not matched to a gene: 6. The CDR3 contains 14 residues. CDR3 sequence: CASRRDRGGEKLFF. The DNA for the CDR3 is TGTGCCAGCAGGAGGGACAGGGGAGGCGAAAAACTGTTTTTT.

The chain employs TRBV5-1 and TRBJ1-1; D remains ambiguous. Between the trimmed V and J ends, which lost 0 bases and 3 bases, there was a span of 9 bases. The CDR3 has 14 residues. Germline V CDR1 and CDR2: SGHRS, YFSETQ. The CDR3: CASSLASGDTEAFF. The CDR3 region has the DNA TGCGCCAGCAGCTTGGCCTCCGGGGACACTGAAGCTTTCTTT.

J is TRBJ1-1 and V is TRBV2; TRBD1 aligns across 8 bases. Unmatched junction bases numbered 8, after V lost 6 bases and J lost 5 bases. Germline assignment: CDR1 SNHLY and CDR2 FYNNEI. This CDR3 has 14 amino acids. CDR3 residues: CASRDRGVITEAFF. The CDR3 DNA reads TGTGCCAGCAGAGACAGGGGTGTGATAACTGAAGCTTTCTTT.

The chain links TRBV13 to TRBJ2-7; 8 nucleotides line up with TRBD1. The CDR3 sequence is 14 residues long. Germline-derived CDR1 and CDR2 are PRHDT and FYEKMQ (reference sequence). V shed 1 base, J shed 4 bases, and the junction held 3 bases outside the gene matches. CDR3 region: CASSLDRGAYEQYF. DNA for the CDR3: TGTGCCAGCAGCTTAGACAGGGGGGCTTACGAGCAGTACTTC. Combining the CDR3 with reference TRBV13 and TRBJ2-7 gives the whole variable domain AAGVIQSPRHLIKEKRETATLKCYPIPRHDTVYWYQQGPGQDPQFLISFYEKMQSDKGSIPDRFSAQQFSDYHSELNMSSLELGDSALYFCASSLDRGAYEQYFGPGTRLTVT.